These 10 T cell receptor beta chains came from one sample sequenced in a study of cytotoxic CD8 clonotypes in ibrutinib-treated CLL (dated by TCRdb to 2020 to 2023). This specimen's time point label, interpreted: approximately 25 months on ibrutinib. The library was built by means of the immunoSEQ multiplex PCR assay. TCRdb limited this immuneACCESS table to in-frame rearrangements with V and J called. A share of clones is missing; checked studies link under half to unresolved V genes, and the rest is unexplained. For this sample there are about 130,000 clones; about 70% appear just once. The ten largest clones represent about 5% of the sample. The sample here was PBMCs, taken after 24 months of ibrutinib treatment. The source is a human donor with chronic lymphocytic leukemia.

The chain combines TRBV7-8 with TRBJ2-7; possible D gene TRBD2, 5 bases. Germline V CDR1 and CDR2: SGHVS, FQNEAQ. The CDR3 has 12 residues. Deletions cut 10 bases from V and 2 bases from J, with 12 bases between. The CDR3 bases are TGTGCCACCGCGAGGGCGACCTACGAGCAGTACTTC. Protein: CATARATYEQYF.

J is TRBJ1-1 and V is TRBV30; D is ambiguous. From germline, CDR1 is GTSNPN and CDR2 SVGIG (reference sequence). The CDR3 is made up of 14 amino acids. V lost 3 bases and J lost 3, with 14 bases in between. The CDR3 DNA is TGTGCCTGGAGCCCCGGGAGGAAGGACACTGAAGCTTTCTTT. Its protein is CAWSPGRKDTEAFF.

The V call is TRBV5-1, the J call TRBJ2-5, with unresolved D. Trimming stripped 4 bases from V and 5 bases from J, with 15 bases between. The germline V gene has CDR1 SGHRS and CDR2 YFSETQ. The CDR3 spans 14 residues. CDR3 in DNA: TGCGCCAGCAGCCCCCGAGGCAGGATGGAGACCCAGTACTTC. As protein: CASSPRGRMETQYF.

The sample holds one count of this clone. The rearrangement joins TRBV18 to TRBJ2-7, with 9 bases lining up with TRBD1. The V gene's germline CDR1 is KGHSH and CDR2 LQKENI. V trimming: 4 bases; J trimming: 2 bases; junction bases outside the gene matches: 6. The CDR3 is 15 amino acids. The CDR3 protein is CASSQTGTGTYEQYF. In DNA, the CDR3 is TGTGCCAGCTCACAAACCGGGACAGGGACCTACGAGCAGTACTTC.

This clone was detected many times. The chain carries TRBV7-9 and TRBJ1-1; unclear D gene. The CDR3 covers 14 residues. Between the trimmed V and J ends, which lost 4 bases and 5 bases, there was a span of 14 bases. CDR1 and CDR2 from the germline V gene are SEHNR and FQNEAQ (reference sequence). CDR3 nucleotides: TGTGCCAGCAGCTCCAAAGCCACTCCTACTGAAGCTTTCTTT. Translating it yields CASSSKATPTEAFF.

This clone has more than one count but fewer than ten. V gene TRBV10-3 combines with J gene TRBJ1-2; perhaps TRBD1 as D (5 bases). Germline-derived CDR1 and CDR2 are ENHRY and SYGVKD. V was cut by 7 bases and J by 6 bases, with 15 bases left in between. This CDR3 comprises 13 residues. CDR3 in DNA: TGTGCCATCACCCCCAGAGGGACCGATGGCTACACCTTC. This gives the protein CAITPRGTDGYTF.

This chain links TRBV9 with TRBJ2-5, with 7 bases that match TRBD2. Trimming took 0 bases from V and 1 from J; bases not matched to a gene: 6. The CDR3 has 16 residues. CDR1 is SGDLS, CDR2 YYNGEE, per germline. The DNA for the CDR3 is TGTGCCAGCAGCGTAGGGGGTTGGGAGGGCCAAGAGACCCAGTACTTC. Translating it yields CASSVGGWEGQETQYF.

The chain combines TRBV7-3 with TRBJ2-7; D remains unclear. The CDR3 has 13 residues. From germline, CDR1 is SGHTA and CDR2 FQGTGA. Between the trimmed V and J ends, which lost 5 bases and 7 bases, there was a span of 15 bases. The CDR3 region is CASSQTKNSEQYF. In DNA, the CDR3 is TGTGCCAGCAGCCAAACGAAAAACAGTGAGCAGTACTTC.

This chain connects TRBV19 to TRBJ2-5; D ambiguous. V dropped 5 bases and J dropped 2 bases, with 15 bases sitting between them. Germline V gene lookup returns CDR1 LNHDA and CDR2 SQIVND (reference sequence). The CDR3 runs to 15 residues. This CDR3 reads CASSPRAQVQETQYF. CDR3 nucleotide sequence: TGTGCCAGTAGTCCAAGGGCCCAGGTACAAGAGACCCAGTACTTC.

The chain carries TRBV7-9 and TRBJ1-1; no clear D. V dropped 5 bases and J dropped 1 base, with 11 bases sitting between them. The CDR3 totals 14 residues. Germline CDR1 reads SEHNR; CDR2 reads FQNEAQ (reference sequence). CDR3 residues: CASSRLGRNTEAFF. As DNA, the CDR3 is TGTGCCAGCAGCAGGCTGGGAAGGAACACTGAAGCTTTCTTT.